This entry lists 19 T cell receptor beta chains sequenced from one sample in a study of blood T cells in healthy people across ages. The second PCR ran about 6 to 11 cycles with a sample-barcoded 5' primer and J-beta primers. TCRdb re-derived calls from the 5' RACE reads in MiXCR, one entry per CDR3 protein. The sample has about 800,000 distinct CDR3 sequences; 25% are singletons. These data were also reused for a study on T cells of mothers and their children.

The sample comprised blood. The receptors were gathered from a boy aged 10-17 years in good health.

This clonotype showed up just a few times. A read error is possible here, since a much larger clone lies one base away. This chain links TRBV7-2 with TRBJ2-5, with 7 bases that match TRBD2. The end of the DNA is better explained by TRBJ2-1, so the J call may be wrong. The length of the CDR3 is 14 residues. Germline V gives CDR1 SGHTA, CDR2 FQGNSA. The CDR3 reads CASSLAGGPSEQFF. CDR3 nucleotide sequence: TGTGCCAGCAGCTTAGCGGGAGGGCCCAGTGAGCAGTTCTTC.

CDR3 residues: CASSPTPRGAEYF. The DNA for the CDR3 is TGCGCCAGCAGCCCAACCCCCAGGGGGGCGGAGTATTTT. This chain connects TRBV4-3 to TRBJ2-3, with D tentatively TRBD1 (7 bases). The CDR3 spans 13 residues. Germline V gene lookup returns CDR1 LGHNA and CDR2 YSLEER. V gave up 4 bases and J gave up 13 bases, with 18 bases separating them.

This clonotype has just a few counts. V gene TRBV12-3 or TRBV12-4 combines with J gene TRBJ1-4; D not certain. V lost 3 bases and J 5 bases, leaving 10 bases between the germline ends. The CDR3 has 14 amino acids. CDR3 amino acids: CASSFRQGNEKLFF. In nucleotides, the CDR3 is TGTGCCAGCAGTTTCCGTCAAGGAAATGAAAAACTGTTTTTT.

The chain is built from TRBV20-1 and TRBJ2-7, with a weak D call TRBD1 (6 bases). Germline CDR1 and CDR2: DFQATT and SNEGSKA (reference sequence). CDR3 length: 14 residues. V lost 0 bases and J lost 0, with 9 bases in between. The CDR3 nucleotides read TGCAGTGCTAGAGATCCCAGGGGCTCCTACGAGCAGTACTTC. Translated: CSARDPRGSYEQYF.

This clonotype has a handful of counts. This chain connects TRBV20-1 to TRBJ2-3; 7 nucleotides line up with TRBD1. Unmatched junction bases numbered 4, after V lost 3 bases and J lost 4 bases. The V gene's germline CDR1 is DFQATT and CDR2 SNEGSKA (reference sequence). The CDR3 consists of 13 residues. Here the CDR3 DNA reads TGCAGTGCTAGGACAGGGTTCCCAGATACGCAGTATTTT. As protein: CSARTGFPDTQYF.

This clonotype was found once. The chain has TRBV4-1 and TRBJ2-5; D gene ambiguous. The germline gives CDR1 MGHRA, CDR2 YSYEKL. This CDR3 is 14 amino acids long. Between the trimmed V and J ends, which lost 4 bases and 4 bases, there was a span of 13 bases. This CDR3 reads CASSPETLRETQYF. The DNA for the CDR3 is TGCGCCAGCAGCCCGGAGACCCTGCGAGAGACCCAGTACTTC.

CDR3 nucleotide sequence: TGCAGTGCTCCTCGAGCTTTGTATAGCAATCAGCCCCAGCATTTT. Amino acids: CSAPRALYSNQPQHF. The rearrangement links TRBV20-1 to TRBJ1-5; D is unclear. Germline CDR1 is DFQATT and CDR2 is SNEGSKA (reference sequence). This CDR3 contains 15 residues. The V end was cut by 5 bases, the J end by 0 bases, with 14 bases between.

The chain joins TRBV20-1 to TRBJ1-5; 8 nucleotides match TRBD1. The V gene end was trimmed by 6 bases and the J gene end by 0 bases; junction bases not matched to a gene: 7. The germline gives CDR1 DFQATT, CDR2 SNEGSKA (reference sequence). CDR3 size: 15 residues. The CDR3 DNA follows: TGCAGTGCCGAGGACAGGGCTTATAGCAATCAGCCCCAGCATTTT. Translated: CSAEDRAYSNQPQHF.

This sequence joins TRBV28 and TRBJ2-1, with 16 bases fitting TRBD2. Germline loops: CDR1 MDHEN, CDR2 SYDVKM. V trimming: 5 bases; J trimming: 5 bases; junction bases outside the gene matches: 9. The CDR3 length is 18 residues. The CDR3 nucleotides are TGTGCCAGCAGTCAGGTCGGGACTAGCGGGGGGGCGGACAATGAGCAGTTCTTC. Translating gives CASSQVGTSGGADNEQFF.

This clonotype was detected a few times. The junction differs from germline at one of its ends, possibly a read error. This chain uses TRBV7-3 with TRBJ1-1; the D is unclear. The CDR3 has 13 residues. Germline CDR1 is SGHTA and CDR2 is FQGTGA. CDR3 in amino acids: CASSLTPGNEAFF. DNA of the CDR3: TGTGCCAGCAGCCTAACCCCGGGGAATGAAGCTTTCTTT.

V gene TRBV20-1 combines with J gene TRBJ1-1; TRBD1 agrees at 10 bases. CDR1 and CDR2 from the germline V gene are DFQATT and SNEGSKA (reference sequence). V shed 6 bases, J shed 0 bases, and the junction held 7 bases outside the gene matches. The CDR3 sequence is 15 residues long. The CDR3 region has the DNA TGCAGTGCCCGCGACAGGGGGCTCGTGAACACTGAAGCTTTCTTT. Residues: CSARDRGLVNTEAFF.

This clonotype came up a few times. The V gene is TRBV4-2, the J gene TRBJ2-1, with TRBD2 identical over 7 bases. The V gene's germline CDR1 is LGHNA and CDR2 YNFKEQ. Losses at the gene ends were 2 bases for V and 6 bases for J; bases not matched to a gene: 7. The CDR3 spans 15 residues. In DNA, the CDR3 is TGTGCCAGCAGCCAACCTCTAGCGGACCCCAATGAGCAGTTCTTC. Its translation: CASSQPLADPNEQFF.

This chain uses TRBV12-3 or TRBV12-4 with TRBJ2-7, with 10 bases matching TRBD2. The J segment lost 0 bases and the V segment lost 5 bases, leaving 4 bases of the junction unmatched. There are 15 residues in the CDR3. As DNA, the CDR3 is TGTGCCAGCAGTACAGGGACTAGCGCCTCCTACGAGCAGTACTTC. Its protein is CASSTGTSASYEQYF.

The gene calls are TRBV7-9 and TRBJ2-5; 14 bases agree with TRBD2. Gene TRBJ2-7 matches the end of the DNA better, so the J call may be wrong. This CDR3 is built from 16 residues. CDR1 and CDR2 (germline): SEHNR, FQNEAQ (reference sequence). The CDR3 reads CASSARLAGGVHEQYF. CDR3 nucleotides: TGTGCCAGCAGCGCAAGACTAGCGGGAGGGGTCCACGAGCAGTACTTC.

This clonotype was observed a handful of times. The chain uses TRBV29-1 and TRBJ2-5; no definite D call. From germline, CDR1 is SQVTM and CDR2 ANQGSEA. There are 14 residues in the CDR3. Trimming shortened V by 0 bases and J by 4 bases, and 12 bases separated the two germline ends. The CDR3 here is CSVEDWRRTETQYF. Written as DNA, the CDR3 is TGCAGCGTTGAAGATTGGAGACGGACAGAGACCCAGTACTTC.

The table lists this clonotype with many counts. The chain links TRBV18 to TRBJ1-5; 7 bases line up with TRBD1. Germline values: CDR1 KGHSH, CDR2 LQKENI. V shed 5 bases and J 4 bases; nucleotides not matched to a gene: 8. There are 15 residues in the CDR3. The CDR3 DNA follows: TGTGCCAGCTCATCGAGACAGGGCTTTAATCAGCCCCAGCATTTT. Translated: CASSSRQGFNQPQHF. Based on the CDR3 plus reference TRBV18 and TRBJ1-5, the full variable domain is NAGVMQNPRHLVRRRGQEARLRCSPMKGHSHVYWYRQLPEEGLKFMVYLQKENIIDESGMPKERFSAEFPKEGPSILRIQQVVRGDSAAYFCASSSRQGFNQPQHFGDGTRLSIL.

This clonotype was picked up a small number of times. The V and J genes are TRBV28 and TRBJ1-5; no clear D. V was cut by 4 bases and J by 5 bases, with 6 bases left in between. Per germline, CDR1 MDHEN and CDR2 SYDVKM. The CDR3 has 12 residues. CDR3 residues: CASSSLHQPQHF. The CDR3, as DNA: TGTGCCAGCAGTTCCCTCCATCAGCCCCAGCATTTT. Full variable domain (outside the CDR3, taken from reference TRBV28 and TRBJ1-5): DVKVTQSSRYLVKRTGEKVFLECVQDMDHENMFWYRQDPGLGLRLIYFSYDVKMKEKGDIPEGYSVSREKKERFSLILESASTNQTSMYLCASSSLHQPQHFGDGTRLSIL.

This clonotype turned up a few times. The chain carries TRBV6-6 and TRBJ2-5; 8 nucleotides line up with TRBD1. The CDR3 contains 13 residues. V gave up 4 bases and J gave up 7 bases; unmatched junction bases: 5. Germline V gives CDR1 MNHNY, CDR2 SVGAGI (reference sequence). CDR3 sequence reads: CASSSGQVGTQYF. CDR3 bases: TGTGCCAGCAGTTCGGGACAGGTGGGGACCCAGTACTTC.

This clonotype was detected a few times. V usage is TRBV9 and J usage is TRBJ1-2; the match to TRBD1 covers 9 bases. The germline V gene has CDR1 SGDLS and CDR2 YYNGEE. The CDR3 contains 15 residues. V lost 1 base, J lost 1 base, and 2 bases stayed unmatched. The CDR3 nucleotides are TGTGCCAGCAGCGTAAGGGGACAGGGTAACTATGGCTACACCTTC. Translation: CASSVRGQGNYGYTF. Full variable domain (missing parts from reference TRBV9 and TRBJ1-2): DSGVTQTPKHLITATGQRVTLRCSPRSGDLSVYWYQQSLDQGLQFLIQYYNGEERAKGNILERFSAQQFPDLHSELNLSSLELGDSALYFCASSVRGQGNYGYTFGSGTRLTVV.